This T cell receptor beta chain was identified in a study of blood T cell repertoires in COVID-19. Study-level background: The analysed material was cDNA or gDNA that came from T cells, B-cell-depleted T cells, or PBMCs.

In the original analysis: Counts of nucleated cells, estimated from reference gene primer amplification, were obtained. Libraries were prepared by immunoSEQ multiplex PCR; TCRdb keeps only in-frame clonotypes and omits some of them. D and trimming were read from the DNA, whereas the V and J calls and clone size are those reported in that table. The sample shows around 280,000 clones, roughly 86% of them seen only once. The sample comprised peripheral blood. This sequence was found in a woman under 40 who had recovered from COVID-19.

The CDR3 nucleotides read TGTGCCAGCAGCTTAGGCACAGGGATCGGTGAAAAACTGTTTTTT. This encodes CASSLGTGIGEKLFF. The chain couples TRBV7-6 to TRBJ1-4; weak D call: TRBD1 (6 bases). The CDR3 extends over 15 amino acids. Deletions cut 1 base from V and 7 bases from J, with 13 bases between. Germline loops: CDR1 SGHVS, CDR2 FNYEAQ.